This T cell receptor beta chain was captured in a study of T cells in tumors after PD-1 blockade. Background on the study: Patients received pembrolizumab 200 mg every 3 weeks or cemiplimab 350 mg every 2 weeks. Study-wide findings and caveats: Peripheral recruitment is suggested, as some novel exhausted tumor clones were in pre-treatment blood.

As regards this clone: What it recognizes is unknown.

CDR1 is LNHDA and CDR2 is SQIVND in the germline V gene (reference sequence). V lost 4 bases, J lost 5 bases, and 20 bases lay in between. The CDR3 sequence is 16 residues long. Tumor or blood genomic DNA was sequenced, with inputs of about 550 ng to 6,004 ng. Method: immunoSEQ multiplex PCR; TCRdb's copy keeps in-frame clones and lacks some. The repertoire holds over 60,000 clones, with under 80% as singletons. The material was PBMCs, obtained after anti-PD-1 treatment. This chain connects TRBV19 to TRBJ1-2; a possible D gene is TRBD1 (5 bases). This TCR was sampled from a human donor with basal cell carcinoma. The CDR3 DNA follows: TGTGCCAGTAGTACCCCGGGAGGGCACCAGGGATATGGCTACACCTTC. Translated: CASSTPGGHQGYGYTF.